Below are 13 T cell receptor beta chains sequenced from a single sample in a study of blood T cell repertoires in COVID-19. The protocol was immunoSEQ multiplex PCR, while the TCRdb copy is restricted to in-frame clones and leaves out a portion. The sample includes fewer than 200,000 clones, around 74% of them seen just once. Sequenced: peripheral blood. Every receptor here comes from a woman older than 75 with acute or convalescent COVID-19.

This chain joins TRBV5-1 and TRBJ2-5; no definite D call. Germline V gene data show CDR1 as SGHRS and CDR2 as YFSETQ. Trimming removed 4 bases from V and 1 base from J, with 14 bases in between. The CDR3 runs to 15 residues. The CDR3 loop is CASSPGGSLQETQYF. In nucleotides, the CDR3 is TGCGCCAGCAGCCCAGGTGGCAGCCTCCAAGAGACCCAGTACTTC.

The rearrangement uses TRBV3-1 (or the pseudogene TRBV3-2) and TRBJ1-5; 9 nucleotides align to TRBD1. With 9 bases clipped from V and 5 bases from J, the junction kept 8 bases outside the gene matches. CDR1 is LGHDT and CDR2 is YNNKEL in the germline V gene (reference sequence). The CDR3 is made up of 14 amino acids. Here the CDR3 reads CASSQGALDQPQHF. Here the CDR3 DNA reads TGTGCCAGTTCACAGGGGGCTTTAGATCAGCCCCAGCATTTT.

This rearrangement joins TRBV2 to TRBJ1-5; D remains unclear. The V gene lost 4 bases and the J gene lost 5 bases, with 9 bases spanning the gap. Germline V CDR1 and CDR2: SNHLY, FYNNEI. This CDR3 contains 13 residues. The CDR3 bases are TGTGCCAGCAGTGGGGAGGACTATCAGCCCCAGCATTTT. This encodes CASSGEDYQPQHF.

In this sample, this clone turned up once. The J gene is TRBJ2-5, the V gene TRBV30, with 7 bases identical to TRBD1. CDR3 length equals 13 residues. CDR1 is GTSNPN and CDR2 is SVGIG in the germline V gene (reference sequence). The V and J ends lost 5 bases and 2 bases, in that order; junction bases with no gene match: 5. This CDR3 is CAWVGQNQETQYF. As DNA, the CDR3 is TGTGCCTGGGTGGGACAGAATCAAGAGACCCAGTACTTC.

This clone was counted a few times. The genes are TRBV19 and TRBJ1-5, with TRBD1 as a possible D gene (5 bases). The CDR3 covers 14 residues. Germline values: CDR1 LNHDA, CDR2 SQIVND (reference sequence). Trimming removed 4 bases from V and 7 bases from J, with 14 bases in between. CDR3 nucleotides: TGTGCCAGTAGTAAAGGGGCTCAGGGCCAGCCCCAGCATTTT. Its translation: CASSKGAQGQPQHF.

CDR3 bases: TGTGCCAGCAGTATGGGGGCTAATGGCTACACCTTC. It specifies CASSMGANGYTF. The chain has TRBV28 and TRBJ1-2; tentatively, D is TRBD1 (6 bases). V lost 5 bases, J lost 6 bases, and 10 bases lay in between. The germline V gene has CDR1 MDHEN and CDR2 SYDVKM. The CDR3 runs to 12 residues.

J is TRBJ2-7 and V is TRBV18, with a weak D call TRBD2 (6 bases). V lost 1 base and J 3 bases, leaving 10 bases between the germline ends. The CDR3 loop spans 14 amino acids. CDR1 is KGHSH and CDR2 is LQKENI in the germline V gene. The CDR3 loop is CASSPQTRDYEQYF. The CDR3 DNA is TGTGCCAGCTCACCACAGACTAGGGACTACGAGCAGTACTTC. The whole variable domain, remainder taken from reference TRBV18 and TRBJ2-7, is NAGVMQNPRHLVRRRGQEARLRCSPMKGHSHVYWYRQLPEEGLKFMVYLQKENIIDESGMPKERFSAEFPKEGPSILRIQQVVRGDSAAYFCASSPQTRDYEQYFGPGTRLTVT.

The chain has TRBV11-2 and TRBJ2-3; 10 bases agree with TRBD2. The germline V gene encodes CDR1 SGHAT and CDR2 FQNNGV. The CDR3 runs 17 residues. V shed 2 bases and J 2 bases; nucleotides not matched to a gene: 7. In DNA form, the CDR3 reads TGTGCCAGCAGCTTACCCGGACTAGCGGTCAACACAGATACGCAGTATTTT. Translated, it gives CASSLPGLAVNTDTQYF.

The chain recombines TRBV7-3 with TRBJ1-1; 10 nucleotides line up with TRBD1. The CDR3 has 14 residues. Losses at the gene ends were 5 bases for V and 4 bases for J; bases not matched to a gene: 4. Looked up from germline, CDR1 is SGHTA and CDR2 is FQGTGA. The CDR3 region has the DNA TGTGCCAGCAGCGGGACAGGGGAGAGCACTGAAGCTTTCTTT. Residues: CASSGTGESTEAFF. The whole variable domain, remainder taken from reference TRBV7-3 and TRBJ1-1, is GAGVSQTPSNKVTEKGKYVELRCDPISGHTALYWYRQSLGQGPEFLIYFQGTGAADDSGLPNDRFFAVRPEGSVSTLKIQRTERGDSAVYLCASSGTGESTEAFFGQGTRLTVV.

This CDR3 reads CASSLPRYSNQPQHF. The CDR3, as DNA: TGTGCCAGCAGTTTACCCAGATATAGCAATCAGCCCCAGCATTTT. V is TRBV28 and J is TRBJ1-5; no clear D gene. The length of the CDR3 is 15 residues. Trimming shortened V by 2 bases and J by 0 bases, and 8 bases separated the two germline ends. Germline lookup yields CDR1 MDHEN and CDR2 SYDVKM.

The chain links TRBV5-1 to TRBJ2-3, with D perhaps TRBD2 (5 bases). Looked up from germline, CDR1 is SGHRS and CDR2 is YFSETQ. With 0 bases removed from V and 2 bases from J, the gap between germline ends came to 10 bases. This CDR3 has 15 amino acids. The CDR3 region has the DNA TGCGCCAGCAGCTTGGGAGGGAGCCCCACAGATACGCAGTATTTT. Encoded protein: CASSLGGSPTDTQYF.

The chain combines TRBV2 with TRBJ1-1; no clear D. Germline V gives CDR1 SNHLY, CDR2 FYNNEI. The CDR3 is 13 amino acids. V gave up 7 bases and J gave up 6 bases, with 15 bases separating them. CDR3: CASKPGVFAEAFF. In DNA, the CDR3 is TGTGCCAGCAAACCGGGTGTATTCGCTGAAGCTTTCTTT.

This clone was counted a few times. As DNA, the CDR3 is TGCGCCAGCAGCCAAGATCGAGCGGGAGAGCAGTACTTC. This codes for CASSQDRAGEQYF. The genes are TRBV4-3 and TRBJ2-7; 7 positions match TRBD2. V shed 0 bases and J 7 bases; nucleotides not matched to a gene: 3. CDR3 size: 13 residues. Per the germline V gene, CDR1 is LGHNA and CDR2 is YSLEER.